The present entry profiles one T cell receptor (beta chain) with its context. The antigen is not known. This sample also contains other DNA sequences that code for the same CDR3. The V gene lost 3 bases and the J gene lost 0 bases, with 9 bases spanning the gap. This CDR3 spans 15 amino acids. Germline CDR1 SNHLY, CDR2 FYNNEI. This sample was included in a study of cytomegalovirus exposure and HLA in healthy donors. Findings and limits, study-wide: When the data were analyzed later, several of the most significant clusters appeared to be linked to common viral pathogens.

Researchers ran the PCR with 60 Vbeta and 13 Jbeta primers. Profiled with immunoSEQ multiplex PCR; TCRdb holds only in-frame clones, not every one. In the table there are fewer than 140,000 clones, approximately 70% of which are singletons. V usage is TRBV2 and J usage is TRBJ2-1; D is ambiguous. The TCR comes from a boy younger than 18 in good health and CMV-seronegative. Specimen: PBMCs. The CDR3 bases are TGTGCCAGCAGTGAGGGCGTTCGCTCCTACAATGAGCAGTTCTTC. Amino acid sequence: CASSEGVRSYNEQFF.